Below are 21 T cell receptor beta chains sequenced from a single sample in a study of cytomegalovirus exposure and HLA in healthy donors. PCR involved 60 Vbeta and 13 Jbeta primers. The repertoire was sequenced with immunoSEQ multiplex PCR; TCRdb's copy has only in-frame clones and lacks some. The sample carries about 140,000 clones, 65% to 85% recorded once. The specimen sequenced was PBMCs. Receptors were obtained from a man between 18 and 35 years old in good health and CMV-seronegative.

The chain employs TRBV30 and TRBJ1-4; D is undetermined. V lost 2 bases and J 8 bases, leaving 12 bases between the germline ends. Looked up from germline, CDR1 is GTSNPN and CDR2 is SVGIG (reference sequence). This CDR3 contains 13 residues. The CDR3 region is CAWSLGWVEKLFF. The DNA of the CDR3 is TGTGCCTGGAGTCTCGGGTGGGTAGAAAAACTGTTTTTT.

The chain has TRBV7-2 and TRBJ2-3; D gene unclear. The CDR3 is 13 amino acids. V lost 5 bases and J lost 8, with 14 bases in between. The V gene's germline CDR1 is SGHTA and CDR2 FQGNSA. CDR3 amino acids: CASSQDNLGTQYF. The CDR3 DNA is TGTGCCAGCAGCCAGGATAATTTGGGTACGCAGTATTTT.

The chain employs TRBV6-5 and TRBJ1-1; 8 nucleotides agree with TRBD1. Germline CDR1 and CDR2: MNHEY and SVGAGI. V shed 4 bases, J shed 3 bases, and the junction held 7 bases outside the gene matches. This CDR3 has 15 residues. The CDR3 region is CASSSQGAQYTEAFF. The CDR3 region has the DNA TGTGCCAGCAGTTCCCAGGGGGCGCAGTACACTGAAGCTTTCTTT.

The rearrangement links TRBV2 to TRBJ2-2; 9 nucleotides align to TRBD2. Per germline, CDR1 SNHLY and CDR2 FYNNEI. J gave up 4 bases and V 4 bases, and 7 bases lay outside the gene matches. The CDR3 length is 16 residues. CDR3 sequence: CASSGQGGGATGELFF. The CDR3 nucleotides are TGTGCCAGCAGTGGCCAAGGCGGGGGGGCCACCGGGGAGCTGTTTTTT.

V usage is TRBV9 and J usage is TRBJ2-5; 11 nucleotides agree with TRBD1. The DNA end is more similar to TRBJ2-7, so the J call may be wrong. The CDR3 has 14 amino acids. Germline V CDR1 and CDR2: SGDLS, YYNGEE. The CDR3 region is CASSVSGQGDEQYF. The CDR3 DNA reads TGTGCCAGCAGCGTCTCGGGACAGGGGGACGAGCAGTACTTC.

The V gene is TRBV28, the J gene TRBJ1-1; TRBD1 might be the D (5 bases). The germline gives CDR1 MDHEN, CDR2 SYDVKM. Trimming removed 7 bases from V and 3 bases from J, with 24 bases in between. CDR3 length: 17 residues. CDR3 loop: CASTVTLRLGGDTEAFF. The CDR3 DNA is TGTGCCAGCACCGTAACCCTCCGGCTGGGGGGAGACACTGAAGCTTTCTTT.

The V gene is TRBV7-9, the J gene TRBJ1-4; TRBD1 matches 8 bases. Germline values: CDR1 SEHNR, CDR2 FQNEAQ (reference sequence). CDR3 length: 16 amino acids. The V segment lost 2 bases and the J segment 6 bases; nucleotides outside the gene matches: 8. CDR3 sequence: CASSLQGASLYEKLFF. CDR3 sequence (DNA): TGTGCCAGCAGCTTACAGGGGGCTTCACTTTATGAAAAACTGTTTTTT.

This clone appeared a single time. As DNA, the CDR3 is TGTGCCAGCAGCGTAGTTTCGGGGGTCGATGGCTACACCTTC. This codes for CASSVVSGVDGYTF. The rearrangement joins TRBV9 to TRBJ1-2, with a possible D match to TRBD1 (5 bases). In germline, CDR1 is SGDLS, CDR2 YYNGEE. Trimming cost V 0 bases and J 6 bases, with 12 bases left between them. The CDR3 totals 14 residues.

This CDR3 reads CSVAVGEAFF. The CDR3 DNA follows: TGCAGCGTTGCTGTCGGTGAAGCTTTCTTT. V is TRBV29-1 and J is TRBJ1-1; no clear D. V lost 4 bases to trimming and J lost 7 bases, with 7 bases between them. The CDR3 spans 10 residues. Germline V gene sequence: CDR1 SQVTM, CDR2 ANQGSEA.

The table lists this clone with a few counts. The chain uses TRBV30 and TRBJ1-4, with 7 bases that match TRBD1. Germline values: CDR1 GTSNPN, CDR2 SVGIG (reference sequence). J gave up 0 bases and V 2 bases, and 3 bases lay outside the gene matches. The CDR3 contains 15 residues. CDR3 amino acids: CAWSSTGATNEKLFF. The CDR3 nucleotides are TGTGCCTGGAGTTCTACAGGGGCAACTAATGAAAAACTGTTTTTT.

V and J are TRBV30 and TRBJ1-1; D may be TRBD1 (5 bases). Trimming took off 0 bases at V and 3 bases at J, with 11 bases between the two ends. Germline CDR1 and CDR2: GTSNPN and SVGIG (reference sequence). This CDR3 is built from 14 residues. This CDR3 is CAWSVKGGDTEAFF. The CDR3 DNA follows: TGTGCCTGGAGTGTCAAGGGAGGGGACACTGAAGCTTTCTTT.

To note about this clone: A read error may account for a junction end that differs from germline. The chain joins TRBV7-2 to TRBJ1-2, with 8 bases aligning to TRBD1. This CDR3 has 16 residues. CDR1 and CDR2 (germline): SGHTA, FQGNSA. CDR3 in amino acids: CASSSNGGEGAGGCTF. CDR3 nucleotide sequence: TGTGCCAGCAGCTCAAACGGTGGGGAGGGGGCAGGGGGCTGCACCTTC.

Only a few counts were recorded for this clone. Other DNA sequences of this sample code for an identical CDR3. CDR3 in amino acids: CASSQERGGGDTQYF. CDR3 coding DNA: TGTGCCAGCAGCCAAGAGCGGGGGGGCGGCGATACGCAGTATTTT. V is TRBV4-2 and J is TRBJ2-3, with TRBD2 matching over 9 bases. This CDR3 is built from 15 residues. Germline lookup yields CDR1 LGHNA and CDR2 YNFKEQ. The V gene end was trimmed by 0 bases and the J gene end by 6 bases; junction bases not matched to a gene: 4.

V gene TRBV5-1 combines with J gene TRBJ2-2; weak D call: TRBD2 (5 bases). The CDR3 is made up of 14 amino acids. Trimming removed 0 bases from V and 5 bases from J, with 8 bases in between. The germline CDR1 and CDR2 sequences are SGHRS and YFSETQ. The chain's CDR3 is CASSLGLSTGELFF. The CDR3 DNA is TGCGCCAGCAGCTTGGGACTATCAACCGGGGAGCTGTTTTTT.

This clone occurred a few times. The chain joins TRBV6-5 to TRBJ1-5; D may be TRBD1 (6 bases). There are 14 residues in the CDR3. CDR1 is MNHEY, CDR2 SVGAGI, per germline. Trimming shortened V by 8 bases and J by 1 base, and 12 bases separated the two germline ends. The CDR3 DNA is TGTGCCAGCGCAGAGAGGGGGAGCAATCAGCCCCAGCATTTT. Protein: CASAERGSNQPQHF.

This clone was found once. CDR3 DNA: TGTGCCAGCAGTGCGACAGCTAACTATGGCTACACCTTC. Its protein is CASSATANYGYTF. The chain joins TRBV2 to TRBJ1-2, with a tentative D call TRBD1 (5 bases). Per the germline V gene, CDR1 is SNHLY and CDR2 is FYNNEI. CDR3 length: 13 residues. V was pared by 4 bases and J by 0 bases, with 6 bases between.

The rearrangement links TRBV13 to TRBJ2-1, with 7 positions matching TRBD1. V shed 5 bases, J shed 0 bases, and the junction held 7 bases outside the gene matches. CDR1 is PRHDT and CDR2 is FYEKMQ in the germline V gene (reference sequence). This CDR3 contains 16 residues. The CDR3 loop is CASSLRQGPSYNEQFF. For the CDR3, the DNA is TGTGCCAGCAGCCTCAGACAGGGCCCCTCCTACAATGAGCAGTTCTTC.

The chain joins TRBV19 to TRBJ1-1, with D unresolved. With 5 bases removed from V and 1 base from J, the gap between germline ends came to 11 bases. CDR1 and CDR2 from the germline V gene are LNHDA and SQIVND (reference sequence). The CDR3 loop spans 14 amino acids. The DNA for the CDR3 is TGTGCCAGTAGTTTTGACAACGCGAACACTGAAGCTTTCTTT. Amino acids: CASSFDNANTEAFF. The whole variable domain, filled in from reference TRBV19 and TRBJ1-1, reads DGGITQSPKYLFRKEGQNVTLSCEQNLNHDAMYWYRQDPGQGLRLIYYSQIVNDFQKGDIAEGYSVSREKKESFPLTVTSAQKNPTAFYLCASSFDNANTEAFFGQGTRLTVV.

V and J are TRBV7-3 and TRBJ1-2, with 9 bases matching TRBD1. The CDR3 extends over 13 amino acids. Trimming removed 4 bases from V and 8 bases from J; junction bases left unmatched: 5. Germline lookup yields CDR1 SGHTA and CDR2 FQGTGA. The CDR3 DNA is TGTGCCAGCAGCTCGGGACAGGGAGACGGCTACACCTTC. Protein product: CASSSGQGDGYTF.

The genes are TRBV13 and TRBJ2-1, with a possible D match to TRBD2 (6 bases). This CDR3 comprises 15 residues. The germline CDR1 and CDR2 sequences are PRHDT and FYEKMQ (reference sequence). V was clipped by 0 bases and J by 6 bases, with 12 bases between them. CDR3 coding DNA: TGTGCCAGCAGCTTAGGGGGGGGACTTTCCAATGAGCAGTTCTTC. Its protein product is CASSLGGGLSNEQFF.

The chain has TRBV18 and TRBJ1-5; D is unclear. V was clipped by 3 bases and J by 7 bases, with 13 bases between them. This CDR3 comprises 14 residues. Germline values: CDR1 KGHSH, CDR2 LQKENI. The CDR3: CASSPRGQSQPQHF. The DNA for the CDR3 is TGTGCCAGCTCACCGAGAGGGCAGTCACAGCCCCAGCATTTT.